Each of the 29 T cell receptor beta chains below was sequenced from the same sample in a study of metastatic and nonmetastatic thyroid tumors. There were no patients who had received any treatment before thyroid surgery. TCRdb re-processed the PCR reads through MiXCR. The data hold tens of thousands of clones, with 10% to 12% observed a single time. Sequencing was performed on blood. These receptors were collected from a female donor with papillary thyroid cancer or a benign thyroid nodule (not recorded which). Some clones in this sample may be carry-over from other donors' samples.

This clone has ten or more counts. This chain connects TRBV12-5 to TRBJ1-6; 8 nucleotides agree with TRBD1. Germline V gives CDR1 LGHNT, CDR2 FRNRAP. The CDR3 covers 14 residues. V shed 7 bases and J 9 bases; nucleotides not matched to a gene: 8. In DNA, the CDR3 is TGTGCTAGTGCCCCGGACAGGGACCCTTCACCCCTCCACTTT. Its translation is CASAPDRDPSPLHF.

In this sample, this clone turned up many times. The J gene is TRBJ2-7, the V gene TRBV5-1, with TRBD1 matching 7 bases. The CDR3 is 13 residues long. Germline V gene sequence: CDR1 SGHRS, CDR2 YFSETQ. With 4 bases clipped from V and 3 bases from J, the junction kept 4 bases outside the gene matches. CDR3 nucleotides: TGCGCCAGCAGCACCCGGACAGGCTACGAGCAGTACTTC. Protein: CASSTRTGYEQYF.

The table lists this clone with a few counts. This chain uses TRBV6-1 with TRBJ2-7, with D uncertain. Deletions cut 2 bases from V and 7 bases from J, with 6 bases between. Germline V gene data show CDR1 as MNHNS and CDR2 as SASEGT. The CDR3 is 11 amino acids. CDR3 DNA sequence: TGTGCCAGCAGTGAAACCCAAGAGCAGTACTTC. Its translation: CASSETQEQYF.

This chain links TRBV19 with TRBJ2-3, with D perhaps TRBD2 (6 bases). CDR3 length: 13 residues. V was trimmed by 6 bases and J by 7 bases, leaving 14 bases between them. The germline V gene encodes CDR1 LNHDA and CDR2 SQIVND (reference sequence). The CDR3, as DNA: TGTGCCAGTAGCTTCCCGGGAGTAAATACGCAGTATTTT. This sequence encodes CASSFPGVNTQYF.

There are many counts of this clone. The gene calls are TRBV28 and TRBJ2-3; no firm D call. The germline V gene has CDR1 MDHEN and CDR2 SYDVKM. There are 11 residues in the CDR3. V gave up 5 bases and J gave up 3 bases, with 3 bases separating them. The CDR3 DNA sequence: TGTGCCAGCAGTCTAACAGATACGCAGTATTTT. It yields the protein CASSLTDTQYF.

The chain links TRBV28 to TRBJ2-3, with a tentative D call TRBD2 (5 bases). From germline, CDR1 is MDHEN and CDR2 SYDVKM. V was shortened by 5 bases and J by 3 bases, with 12 bases between the two germline ends. The CDR3 spans 14 residues. The CDR3 nucleotides are TGTGCCAGCAGTGCTCCTAGCCTAACAGATACGCAGTATTTT. Protein: CASSAPSLTDTQYF. The variable domain in full, completed from reference TRBV28 and TRBJ2-3, reads DVKVTQSSRYLVKRTGEKVFLECVQDMDHENMFWYRQDPGLGLRLIYFSYDVKMKEKGDIPEGYSVSREKKERFSLILESASTNQTSMYLCASSAPSLTDTQYFGPGTRLTVL.

Ten or more counts support this clone. The chain carries TRBV28 and TRBJ1-2; D not certain. Germline V lookup: CDR1 MDHEN, CDR2 SYDVKM. Deletions cut 4 bases from V and 0 bases from J, with 9 bases between. The CDR3 consists of 14 residues. The CDR3 sequence is CASSWVLANYGYTF. The CDR3 DNA reads as TGTGCCAGCAGTTGGGTCTTAGCTAACTATGGCTACACCTTC.

This clone has just a few counts. The chain joins TRBV14 to TRBJ2-1; maybe TRBD2 (6 bases). CDR1 is SGHDN, CDR2 FVKESK, per germline. The CDR3 contains 14 residues. V lost 3 bases to trimming and J lost 8 bases, with 14 bases between them. In DNA, the CDR3 is TGTGCCAGCAGCCAGTATGGGGGGAGAGATGAGCAGTTCTTC. The encoded protein is CASSQYGGRDEQFF.

This clone came up many times. This sequence joins TRBV3-1 and TRBJ2-1; D possibly corresponds to TRBD1 (5 bases). The CDR3 consists of 12 residues. Between the trimmed V and J ends, which lost 0 bases and 10 bases, there was a span of 7 bases. The germline V gene has CDR1 LGHDT and CDR2 YNNKEL (reference sequence). In DNA form, the CDR3 reads TGTGCCAGCAGCCAAGATTGGGGCGAGCAGTTCTTC. Translating gives CASSQDWGEQFF.

This clone has a count of ten or more. The chain employs TRBV6-2 or TRBV6-3 and TRBJ1-4, with D tentatively TRBD1 (6 bases). V was pared by 2 bases and J by 7 bases, with 23 bases between. CDR3 length: 18 amino acids. In germline, CDR1 is MNHEY, CDR2 SVGEGT. The CDR3 reads CASSYPTGHRDKGEKLFF. The CDR3 DNA reads as TGTGCCAGCAGTTACCCGACAGGCCACCGGGACAAGGGTGAAAAACTGTTTTTT.

This clone appeared many times. Here the CDR3 reads CASGDLGQGPDTQYF. For the CDR3, the DNA is TGCGCCAGCGGCGATCTGGGACAGGGACCAGATACGCAGTATTTT. This rearrangement joins TRBV5-1 to TRBJ2-3; 9 bases fit TRBD1. After removal of 7 bases from V and 4 bases from J, the junction contained 10 bases not matched to a gene. Germline V lookup: CDR1 SGHRS, CDR2 YFSETQ. This CDR3 is 15 amino acids long.

This clone was seen repeatedly, ten times or more. One end of the junction varies from germline; a read error may be responsible. This specimen includes other DNA sequences encoding the same CDR3. The rearrangement links TRBV20-1 to TRBJ2-1; D remains unclear. CDR1 is DFQATT and CDR2 is SNEGSKA in the germline V gene (reference sequence). The CDR3 has 12 residues. CDR3 sequence (DNA): TGCAGTGTCCTCGGCGGCTACAATGAGCAGTTCTTT. Translation: CSVLGGYNEQFF.

This clone has ten or more counts. The V and J genes are TRBV12-5 and TRBJ2-1; D may be TRBD2 (6 bases). Trimming took 3 bases from V and 15 from J, leaving 12 bases between them. The CDR3 totals 11 residues. Germline CDR1 LGHNT, CDR2 FRNRAP. The CDR3 DNA sequence: TGTGCTAGTGGTTTCGGGGGATGGTTGTTCTTC. Protein: CASGFGGWLFF.

This clone was found many times. The rearrangement joins TRBV2 to TRBJ1-6; D is possibly TRBD1 (5 bases). V was trimmed by 5 bases and J by 7 bases, leaving 18 bases between them. The germline V gene encodes CDR1 SNHLY and CDR2 FYNNEI. This CDR3 has 16 residues. Written as DNA, the CDR3 is TGTGCCAGCAGTCCTTACGCGCAGGGCTTAAATTCACCCCTCCACTTT. It translates to CASSPYAQGLNSPLHF. The full variable domain, completed using reference TRBV2 and TRBJ1-6, is EPEVTQTPSHQVTQMGQEVILRCVPISNHLYFYWYRQILGQKVEFLVSFYNNEISEKSEIFDDQFSVERPDGSNFTLKIRSTKLEDSAMYFCASSPYAQGLNSPLHFGNGTRLTVT.

Ten or more counts support this clone. The gene calls are TRBV27 and TRBJ1-5; TRBD1 might be the D (6 bases). Germline V gene sequence: CDR1 MNHEY, CDR2 SMNVEV (reference sequence). V was pared by 6 bases and J by 1 base, with 10 bases between. This CDR3 has 14 residues. This chain's CDR3 is CASRPTGSNQPQHF. The DNA of the CDR3 is TGTGCCAGCAGGCCGACAGGCAGCAATCAGCCCCAGCATTTT.

Judged by abundance, this clone is medium-sized. J is TRBJ2-1 and V is TRBV27; 9 bases map to TRBD2. V was pared by 3 bases and J by 0 bases, with 9 bases of the junction left unmatched. CDR1 and CDR2 from the germline V gene are MNHEY and SMNVEV (reference sequence). The CDR3 covers 18 residues. The CDR3 protein is CASSFLAGFLSSYNEQFF. The CDR3 coding sequence is TGTGCCAGCAGTTTCCTAGCGGGATTCCTTAGCTCCTACAATGAGCAGTTCTTC.

The table lists this clone with many counts. The rearrangement uses TRBV2 and TRBJ2-7, with 9 bases lining up with TRBD2. The trim removed 1 base at V and 7 bases at J, leaving 2 bases unmatched. The CDR3 runs 13 residues. Looked up from germline, CDR1 is SNHLY and CDR2 is FYNNEI. This CDR3 is CASSEELAGEQYF. In DNA, the CDR3 is TGTGCCAGCAGTGAAGAGCTAGCGGGAGAGCAGTACTTC.

This chain connects TRBV5-1 to TRBJ2-1, with 10 bases aligning to TRBD2. CDR1 is SGHRS, CDR2 YFSETQ, per germline. With V trimmed by 4 bases and J by 12 bases, 13 bases remained unmatched. The CDR3 totals 15 residues. The CDR3 region has the DNA TGCGCCAGCAGCAGCGGCGCTAGCGGGAGTCGAGGGCAGTTCTTC. It yields the protein CASSSGASGSRGQFF.

This clone showed up many times. Here the CDR3 DNA reads TGTGCCATCAGTGAGCCGGGACTAGCCTACAATGAGCAGTTCTTC. This translates into CAISEPGLAYNEQFF. The chain couples TRBV10-3 to TRBJ2-1; 8 bases line up with TRBD2. CDR1 is ENHRY and CDR2 is SYGVKD in the germline V gene. V was pared by 2 bases and J by 2 bases, with 2 bases of the junction left unmatched. The CDR3 loop spans 15 amino acids.

This clone has a count of ten or more. J is TRBJ2-1 and V is TRBV19, with TRBD2 matching 8 bases. V was clipped by 3 bases and J by 10 bases; unmatched bases: 11. This CDR3 comprises 15 residues. Germline values: CDR1 LNHDA, CDR2 SQIVND (reference sequence). The CDR3 here is CASSIRGGTLAEQFF. In DNA form, the CDR3 reads TGTGCCAGTAGTATTCGGGGGGGGACTTTGGCAGAGCAGTTCTTC.

This clone has ten or more counts. The chain employs TRBV5-1 and TRBJ1-1; TRBD1 might be the D (6 bases). Germline CDR1 SGHRS, CDR2 YFSETQ. There are 15 residues in the CDR3. The germline V and J ends were trimmed by 2 bases and 2 bases, with 13 bases remaining between them. CDR3 coding DNA: TGCGCCAGCAGCTTAGACAGGCCCGTCAACACTGAAGCTTTCTTT. Protein: CASSLDRPVNTEAFF.

There are many counts of this clone. This sequence may be a read error, since a much larger clone differs from it by one base. The genes are TRBV2 and TRBJ2-2; tentative D call: TRBD2 (6 bases). Germline CDR1 and CDR2: SNHLY and FYNNEI. The CDR3 contains 15 residues. The CDR3 DNA reads as TGTGCCAGCAGTGGGGAGCGGGTCAACACCCGGGAGCTGTTTTTT. Protein: CASSGERVNTRELFF. Combining the CDR3 with reference TRBV2 and TRBJ2-2 gives the whole variable domain EPEVTQTPSHQVTQMGQEVILRCVPISNHLYFYWYRQILGQKVEFLVSFYNNEISEKSEIFDDQFSVERPDGSNFTLKIRSTKLEDSAMYFCASSGERVNTRELFFGEGSRLTVL.

This rearrangement joins TRBV5-4 to TRBJ2-7; 9 nucleotides match TRBD1. The CDR3 loop spans 15 amino acids. Germline values: CDR1 SGHNT, CDR2 YYREEE (reference sequence). V lost 4 bases, J lost 0 bases, and 5 bases stayed unmatched. Here the CDR3 reads CASSVPGQGSYEQYF. CDR3 DNA: TGTGCCAGCAGCGTACCGGGACAGGGCTCCTACGAGCAGTACTTC. Combining the CDR3 with reference TRBV5-4 and TRBJ2-7 gives the whole variable domain ETGVTQSPTHLIKTRGQQVTLRCSSQSGHNTVSWYQQALGQGPQFIFQYYREEENGRGNFPPRFSGLQFPNYSSELNVNALELDDSALYLCASSVPGQGSYEQYFGPGTRLTVT.

This clone was seen ten or more times. This chain uses TRBV7-9 with TRBJ1-1; TRBD1 matches at 8 bases. Per germline, CDR1 SEHNR and CDR2 FQNEAQ (reference sequence). Losses at the gene ends were 1 base for V and 8 bases for J; bases not matched to a gene: 9. This CDR3 region has 15 residues. The CDR3 protein is CASSLGPTDRAEAFF. The DNA of the CDR3 is TGTGCCAGCAGCTTAGGCCCCACGGACAGGGCGGAAGCTTTCTTT.

The V and J genes are TRBV6-5 and TRBJ2-1, with a weak D call TRBD2 (6 bases). V gave up 2 bases and J gave up 8 bases, with 13 bases separating them. Germline V gives CDR1 MNHEY, CDR2 SVGAGI. CDR3 length: 14 amino acids. The CDR3, as DNA: TGTGCCAGCAGTTACACCTTGCGGGACTATGAGCAGTTCTTC. Its translation is CASSYTLRDYEQFF.

Only a few counts were recorded for this clone. V usage is TRBV28 and J usage is TRBJ2-7, with TRBD2 as a possible D gene (5 bases). In germline, CDR1 is MDHEN, CDR2 SYDVKM. The CDR3 has 15 amino acids. V gave up 8 bases and J gave up 3 bases, with 20 bases separating them. The CDR3 DNA sequence: TGTGCCAGCGCAAGCCCACGGGGTCAGCTCTACGAGCAGTACTTC. Translation gives CASASPRGQLYEQYF.

Remarks on this clone: At one boundary the junction diverges from the germline segment, which might be a read error. The V and J genes are TRBV20-1 and TRBJ2-1; TRBD2 matches 10 bases. The germline V gene has CDR1 DFQATT and CDR2 SNEGSKA (reference sequence). This CDR3 contains 16 residues. The CDR3 DNA follows: TGCAGTTCTAGAGCCGGGACTAGCGTATCCTACAATGAGCAGTTCTTC. Its protein product is CSSRAGTSVSYNEQFF.

This clone was found many times. The chain recombines TRBV28 with TRBJ2-7; 8 bases agree with TRBD1. Trimming took 6 bases from V and 7 from J; bases not matched to a gene: 5. The CDR3 loop spans 12 amino acids. Germline CDR1 MDHEN, CDR2 SYDVKM. CDR3 in DNA: TGTGCCAGCAGACTGACAGGGGATGAGCAGTACTTC. This codes for CASRLTGDEQYF.

At least ten counts were recorded for this clone. The chain employs TRBV5-5 and TRBJ2-1; D ambiguous. There are 15 residues in the CDR3. Germline values: CDR1 SGHKS, CDR2 YYEKEE (reference sequence). Trimming removed 1 base from V and 0 bases from J, with 8 bases in between. For the CDR3, the DNA is TGTGCCAGCAGCTTGAGGCCTTACTCCTACAATGAGCAGTTCTTC. Translated: CASSLRPYSYNEQFF.